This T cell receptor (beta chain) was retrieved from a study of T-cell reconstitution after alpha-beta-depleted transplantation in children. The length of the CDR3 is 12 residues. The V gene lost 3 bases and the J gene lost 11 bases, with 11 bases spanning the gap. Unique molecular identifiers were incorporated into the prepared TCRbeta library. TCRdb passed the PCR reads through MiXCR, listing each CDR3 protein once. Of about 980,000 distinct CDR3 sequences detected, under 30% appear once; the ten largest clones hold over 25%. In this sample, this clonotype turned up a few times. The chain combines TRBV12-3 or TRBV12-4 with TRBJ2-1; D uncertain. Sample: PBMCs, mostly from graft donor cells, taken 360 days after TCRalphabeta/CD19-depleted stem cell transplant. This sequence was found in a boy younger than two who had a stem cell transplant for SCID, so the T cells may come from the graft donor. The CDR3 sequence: CASSFPRDQQFF. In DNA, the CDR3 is TGTGCCAGCAGTTTCCCTAGAGACCAGCAGTTCTTC.